The T cell receptor beta chain described here comes from a study of blood T cell repertoires in COVID-19. Study information: The study drew acute and convalescent COVID-19 samples from the United States, Italy and Spain. PBMCs, B-cell-depleted T cells, or T cells were the source of the cDNA or gDNA that made up the material.

The protocol was immunoSEQ multiplex PCR, while the TCRdb copy is restricted to in-frame clones and leaves out a portion. The profile shows 250,000 to 300,000 clones, approximately 87% of them singletons. In its sample, this clone was seen a few times. The junction had 1 base not matched to a gene; V was cut back by 8 bases and J by 0 bases. The CDR3 contains 16 residues. Germline V CDR1 and CDR2: ENHRY, SYGVKD. The clonotype originates from a woman younger than 45 with COVID-19, enrolled during active disease. V usage is TRBV10-3 and J usage is TRBJ2-6; 13 bases agree with TRBD2. Source material: peripheral blood. The DNA for the CDR3 is TGTGCCATCGGGACTAGCGGGGACTCTGGGGCCAACGTCCTGACTTTC. It is translated as CAIGTSGDSGANVLTF.